A selection of T cell receptor beta chains follows, all from one sample in a study of T cells after yellow fever vaccination. TCRdb reprocessed the 5' RACE reads via MiXCR and lists one record per CDR3 protein. The repertoire includes over 300,000 distinct CDR3 sequences, approximately 7% of them detected once, and roughly a sixth sits in the top ten. The sample here was PBMCs, taken 35 to 50 days after the first yellow fever vaccination. These receptors were taken from a man in his late teens or twenties who received the YFV17D yellow fever vaccine. Each CDR3 is given with its conserved first and last residue. The order of the fields is D gene, V gene, clone size, J gene, CDR3 protein, CDR3 DNA. The D gene is left open where the match is weak. Clone size is shown for a subset of rows, as once, few, many or a class of expanded clone.

d_call: TRBD2; v_call: TRBV3-1; clone_size: few; j_call: TRBJ2-1; cdr3_aa: CASSQGGTSGGALREQFF; cdr3_nt: TGTGCCAGCAGCCAAGGAGGGACTAGCGGGGGGGCCTTACGTGAGCAGTTCTTC
d_call: -; v_call: TRBV25-1; clone_size: -; j_call: TRBJ2-7; cdr3_aa: CASSAGEYEQYF; cdr3_nt: TGTGCCAGCAGTGCAGGGGAATACGAGCAGTACTTC
d_call: TRBD2; v_call: TRBV29-1; clone_size: few; j_call: TRBJ2-3; cdr3_aa: CSVSSGGGKDTQYF; cdr3_nt: TGCAGCGTCTCTAGCGGGGGGGGCAAAGATACGCAGTATTTT
d_call: -; v_call: TRBV7-9; clone_size: -; j_call: TRBJ1-1; cdr3_aa: CASSGYYREADTEAFF; cdr3_nt: TGTGCCAGCAGCGGATATTACAGGGAAGCGGACACTGAAGCTTTCTTT
d_call: -; v_call: TRBV9; clone_size: -; j_call: TRBJ1-2; cdr3_aa: CASSVSNGGYGYTF; cdr3_nt: TGTGCCAGCAGCGTATCCAACGGTGGGTATGGCTACACCTTC
d_call: TRBD1; v_call: TRBV29-1; clone_size: few; j_call: TRBJ2-5; cdr3_aa: CSVTDRGVDETQYF; cdr3_nt: TGCAGCGTAACCGACAGGGGGGTGGACGAGACCCAGTACTTC
d_call: -; v_call: TRBV5-4; clone_size: few; j_call: TRBJ2-1; cdr3_aa: CASSLVGGGGNEQFF; cdr3_nt: TGTGCCAGCAGCTTGGTTGGCGGGGGCGGGAATGAGCAGTTCTTC
d_call: -; v_call: TRBV4-2; clone_size: -; j_call: TRBJ2-7; cdr3_aa: CASSQRGLGSYEQYF; cdr3_nt: TGTGCCAGCAGCCAACGAGGACTGGGGAGTTACGAGCAGTACTTC
d_call: TRBD2; v_call: TRBV7-9; clone_size: few; j_call: TRBJ2-2; cdr3_aa: CASSRGLAGGYTGELFF; cdr3_nt: TGTGCCAGCAGCCGCGGACTAGCGGGGGGCTACACCGGGGAGCTGTTTTTT
d_call: TRBD1; v_call: TRBV28; clone_size: -; j_call: TRBJ2-4; cdr3_aa: CASSARRQGGIAKNIQYF; cdr3_nt: TGTGCCAGCAGTGCCCGACGACAGGGGGGGATAGCCAAAAACATTCAGTACTTC
d_call: -; v_call: TRBV5-5; clone_size: few; j_call: TRBJ2-3; cdr3_aa: CASSFSGTFHTDTQYF; cdr3_nt: TGTGCCAGCAGCTTTTCAGGGACATTCCACACAGATACGCAGTATTTT
d_call: -; v_call: TRBV5-4; clone_size: few; j_call: TRBJ2-1; cdr3_aa: CASSEHRPGDEQFF; cdr3_nt: TGTGCCAGCAGCGAGCACAGGCCAGGCGATGAGCAGTTCTTC
d_call: -; v_call: TRBV5-1; clone_size: many; j_call: TRBJ1-1; cdr3_aa: CASSQQGRNTEAFF; cdr3_nt: TGCGCCAGCAGCCAACAGGGCAGGAACACTGAAGCTTTCTTT
d_call: -; v_call: TRBV13; clone_size: -; j_call: TRBJ2-5; cdr3_aa: CASSLTFREETQYF; cdr3_nt: TGTGCCAGCAGCTTAACCTTCAGGGAGGAGACCCAGTACTTC
d_call: -; v_call: TRBV20-1; clone_size: -; j_call: TRBJ2-7; cdr3_aa: CSANGAAYEQYF; cdr3_nt: TGCAGTGCTAACGGGGCGGCTTACGAGCAGTACTTC
d_call: TRBD2; v_call: TRBV3-1; clone_size: few; j_call: TRBJ2-5; cdr3_aa: CASSPGLAERETQYF; cdr3_nt: TGTGCCAGCAGCCCCGGACTAGCGGAGAGGGAGACCCAGTACTTC
d_call: -; v_call: TRBV7-6; clone_size: few; j_call: TRBJ2-7; cdr3_aa: CASSSRGLVGDDYEQYF; cdr3_nt: TGTGCCAGCAGCTCTAGAGGTTTGGTGGGGGACGACTACGAGCAGTACTTC
d_call: TRBD1; v_call: TRBV7-8; clone_size: many; j_call: TRBJ2-2; cdr3_aa: CASSLNDGQGGTGELFF; cdr3_nt: TGTGCCAGCAGCTTGAACGACGGACAGGGGGGCACCGGGGAGCTGTTTTTT
d_call: TRBD1; v_call: TRBV7-2; clone_size: -; j_call: TRBJ2-2; cdr3_aa: CASSFYTGAGGELFF; cdr3_nt: TGTGCCAGCAGCTTTTATACAGGGGCGGGCGGGGAGCTGTTTTTT
d_call: -; v_call: TRBV12-3/TRBV12-4; clone_size: few; j_call: TRBJ1-1; cdr3_aa: CASSLPRRGGTEAFF; cdr3_nt: TGTGCCAGCAGTCTCCCCCGGCGGGGGGGAACTGAAGCTTTCTTT
d_call: -; v_call: TRBV2; clone_size: few; j_call: TRBJ2-6; cdr3_aa: CASKGGHSGANVLTF; cdr3_nt: TGTGCCAGCAAAGGTGGACACTCTGGGGCCAACGTCCTGACTTTC
d_call: TRBD1; v_call: TRBV18; clone_size: -; j_call: TRBJ1-2; cdr3_aa: CASSPEGQNYGYTF; cdr3_nt: TGTGCCAGCTCACCTGAGGGACAGAACTATGGCTACACCTTC
d_call: -; v_call: TRBV6-6; clone_size: many; j_call: TRBJ2-2; cdr3_aa: CASSYLRGELFF; cdr3_nt: TGTGCCAGCAGTTATCTCCGGGGGGAGCTGTTTTTT
d_call: TRBD2; v_call: TRBV7-3; clone_size: few; j_call: TRBJ2-3; cdr3_aa: CASSLQAGGTDTQYF; cdr3_nt: TGTGCCAGCAGCTTACAAGCGGGGGGAACAGATACGCAGTATTTT
d_call: -; v_call: TRBV20-1; clone_size: -; j_call: TRBJ2-6; cdr3_aa: CSASSQGPSGANVLTF; cdr3_nt: TGCAGTGCTAGTTCCCAGGGCCCCTCTGGGGCCAACGTCCTGACTTTC
d_call: -; v_call: TRBV7-2; clone_size: many; j_call: TRBJ2-5; cdr3_aa: CASSLTSGSGGTQYF; cdr3_nt: TGTGCCAGCAGCTTAACGTCGGGGAGCGGTGGGACCCAGTACTTC
d_call: TRBD2; v_call: TRBV3-1; clone_size: -; j_call: TRBJ2-1; cdr3_aa: CACCQDLGLAGSYNEQFF; cdr3_nt: TGTGCCTGCTGCCAAGATCTCGGCCTAGCGGGGAGCTACAATGAGCAGTTCTTC
d_call: -; v_call: TRBV12-3/TRBV12-4; clone_size: -; j_call: TRBJ2-3; cdr3_aa: CASRLGGGHRIF; cdr3_nt: TGTGCCAGCAGGCTGGGGGGGGGACACAGAATTTTT
d_call: -; v_call: TRBV29-1; clone_size: few; j_call: TRBJ2-1; cdr3_aa: CSVWGATYNEQFF; cdr3_nt: TGCAGCGTGTGGGGGGCGACCTACAATGAGCAGTTCTTC
d_call: TRBD1; v_call: TRBV7-2; clone_size: few; j_call: TRBJ1-2; cdr3_aa: CASSINPGQSYGYTF; cdr3_nt: TGTGCCAGCAGCATAAACCCGGGACAGAGCTATGGCTACACCTTC
d_call: TRBD1; v_call: TRBV4-1; clone_size: few; j_call: TRBJ1-6; cdr3_aa: CASSQEGTGRSPLHF; cdr3_nt: TGCGCCAGCAGCCAAGAGGGGACAGGGCGGTCACCCCTCCACTTT
d_call: TRBD1; v_call: TRBV7-2; clone_size: -; j_call: TRBJ1-2; cdr3_aa: CASSRMVPGQGNNGYTF; cdr3_nt: TGTGCCAGCAGCCGCATGGTCCCGGGACAGGGGAACAATGGCTACACCTTC
d_call: TRBD1; v_call: TRBV4-1; clone_size: many; j_call: TRBJ2-7; cdr3_aa: CASSQYRGMSEQYF; cdr3_nt: TGCGCCAGCAGCCAATACAGGGGAATGTCCGAGCAGTACTTC
d_call: -; v_call: TRBV29-1; clone_size: few; j_call: TRBJ2-7; cdr3_aa: CSVDLQGGYEQYF; cdr3_nt: TGCAGCGTTGACCTGCAGGGGGGCTACGAGCAGTACTTC
d_call: -; v_call: TRBV10-1; clone_size: few; j_call: TRBJ2-3; cdr3_aa: CASSEGRGGHTDTQYF; cdr3_nt: TGCGCCAGCAGTGAGGGTCGCGGGGGCCACACAGATACGCAGTATTTT
d_call: -; v_call: TRBV7-2; clone_size: many; j_call: TRBJ2-3; cdr3_aa: CASSLRLLTDTQYF; cdr3_nt: TGTGCCAGCAGCTTACGGCTACTCACAGATACGCAGTATTTT
d_call: -; v_call: TRBV4-2; clone_size: many; j_call: TRBJ2-2; cdr3_aa: CASSQATTGELFF; cdr3_nt: TGTGCCAGCAGCCAAGCCACCACCGGGGAGCTGTTTTTT
d_call: -; v_call: TRBV5-1; clone_size: many; j_call: TRBJ2-3; cdr3_aa: CASSPRGGRMETQYF; cdr3_nt: TGCGCCAGCAGCCCAAGAGGGGGGCGTATGGAAACGCAGTATTTT
d_call: TRBD1; v_call: TRBV15; clone_size: -; j_call: TRBJ1-5; cdr3_aa: CATSSDRGSNQPQHF; cdr3_nt: TGTGCCACCAGCAGCGACAGGGGTAGCAATCAGCCCCAGCATTTT
d_call: -; v_call: TRBV7-2; clone_size: -; j_call: TRBJ2-3; cdr3_aa: CASGAGFTDTQYF; cdr3_nt: TGTGCCAGCGGGGCGGGGTTCACAGATACGCAGTATTTT
d_call: -; v_call: TRBV9; clone_size: few; j_call: TRBJ2-3; cdr3_aa: CASSPGTFTQYF; cdr3_nt: TGTGCCAGCAGCCCAGGGACATTTACGCAGTATTTT
d_call: -; v_call: TRBV7-2; clone_size: many; j_call: TRBJ1-2; cdr3_aa: CASSIQSYGYTF; cdr3_nt: TGTGCCAGCAGCATTCAATCTTATGGCTACACCTTC
d_call: TRBD2; v_call: TRBV20-1; clone_size: -; j_call: TRBJ2-5; cdr3_aa: CSARSLAGGQETQYF; cdr3_nt: TGCAGTGCTAGGTCCTTAGCGGGGGGACAAGAGACCCAGTACTTC
d_call: -; v_call: TRBV27; clone_size: -; j_call: TRBJ1-5; cdr3_aa: CASSPQTTASNQPQHF; cdr3_nt: TGTGCCAGCAGTCCCCAGACAACGGCTAGCAATCAGCCCCAGCATTTT
d_call: -; v_call: TRBV20-1; clone_size: -; j_call: TRBJ2-2; cdr3_aa: CSARVAHGELFF; cdr3_nt: TGCAGTGCTAGAGTTGCACACGGGGAGCTGTTTTTT
d_call: -; v_call: TRBV6-1; clone_size: -; j_call: TRBJ1-2; cdr3_aa: CASSSNPGENYGYTF; cdr3_nt: TGTGCCAGCAGCTCCAACCCGGGGGAAAACTATGGCTACACCTTC
d_call: TRBD1; v_call: TRBV10-2; clone_size: few; j_call: TRBJ1-2; cdr3_aa: CASSSGTGDTTF; cdr3_nt: TGCGCCAGCAGTTCCGGGACAGGGGACACCACCTTC
d_call: TRBD2; v_call: TRBV29-1; clone_size: few; j_call: TRBJ2-3; cdr3_aa: CSVGVAGGGADTQYF; cdr3_nt: TGCAGCGTGGGGGTAGCGGGGGGGGGCGCAGATACGCAGTATTTT
d_call: -; v_call: TRBV7-8; clone_size: many; j_call: TRBJ2-7; cdr3_aa: CASSDLGAYGDEQYF; cdr3_nt: TGTGCCAGCAGCGACCTGGGGGCCTATGGCGACGAGCAGTACTTC
d_call: -; v_call: TRBV12-3/TRBV12-4; clone_size: many; j_call: TRBJ1-4; cdr3_aa: CASSFTNLAGNGEKLFF; cdr3_nt: TGTGCCAGCAGTTTTACCAACCTTGCAGGGAACGGTGAAAAACTGTTTTTT
d_call: -; v_call: TRBV19; clone_size: -; j_call: TRBJ1-1; cdr3_aa: CASSILGMRTEAFF; cdr3_nt: TGTGCCAGTAGTATATTGGGGATGCGCACTGAAGCTTTCTTT
d_call: -; v_call: TRBV29-1; clone_size: few; j_call: TRBJ1-1; cdr3_aa: CSVDRAGWGANTEAFF; cdr3_nt: TGCAGCGTTGACAGAGCCGGGTGGGGGGCGAACACTGAAGCTTTCTTT
d_call: -; v_call: TRBV15; clone_size: many; j_call: TRBJ2-3; cdr3_aa: CATTQGVGASTDTQYF; cdr3_nt: TGTGCCACCACCCAGGGTGTGGGGGCGAGCACAGATACGCAGTATTTT